This is a list of T cell receptor beta chains from one sample in a study of human T cells and chemical hapten exposure. TCRdb re-called the RACE reads with MiXCR, one entry per CDR3 protein. The sample yields approximately 69,000 distinct CDR3 sequences, 10% seen once. Source: whole blood, taken in connection with sensitization to the hapten diphenylcyclopropenone (DPC). Source of these receptors: a woman aged 45 to 65 with alopecia areata. Some clones in this sample may be carry-over from other donors' samples. The CDR3 runs from the conserved cysteine through the conserved F or W. The order of the fields is D gene, clone size, J gene, V gene, CDR3 protein, CDR3 DNA. The D gene is left open where the match is weak. Size is omitted from some rows. Given values are once, few, many or a class for expanded clones.

D gene: TRBD2; clone size: few; J gene: TRBJ2-1; V gene: TRBV6-2/TRBV6-3; CDR3 protein: CASSLAGNSNEQFF; CDR3 DNA: TGTGCCAGCAGCCTAGCGGGAAATTCCAATGAGCAGTTCTTC
D gene: .; clone size: many; J gene: TRBJ1-3; V gene: TRBV6-6; CDR3 protein: CASSYEGYSGNTIYF; CDR3 DNA: TGTGCCAGCAGTTACGAGGGTTACTCTGGAAACACCATATATTTT
D gene: .; clone size: many; J gene: TRBJ2-3; V gene: TRBV12-3/TRBV12-4; CDR3 protein: CASSPQGASTDTQYF; CDR3 DNA: TGTGCCAGCAGCCCTCAAGGAGCTAGCACAGATACGCAGTATTTT
D gene: .; clone size: .; J gene: TRBJ2-2; V gene: TRBV12-3/TRBV12-4; CDR3 protein: CASRAQETGELFF; CDR3 DNA: TGTGCCAGCAGAGCACAGGAAACCGGGGAGCTGTTTTTT
D gene: TRBD2; clone size: many; J gene: TRBJ2-5; V gene: TRBV11-2; CDR3 protein: CASSLRGLAEETQYF; CDR3 DNA: TGTGCCAGCAGCTTACGGGGACTAGCAGAAGAGACCCAGTACTTC
D gene: TRBD2; clone size: few; J gene: TRBJ2-3; V gene: TRBV10-3; CDR3 protein: CAISPDLGLASHQSDTQYF; CDR3 DNA: TGTGCCATCAGTCCTGACCTCGGACTAGCTTCCCACCAGTCAGATACGCAGTATTTT
D gene: TRBD2; clone size: many; J gene: TRBJ2-1; V gene: TRBV7-6; CDR3 protein: CASSLGASGITRGNEQFF; CDR3 DNA: TGTGCCAGCAGCTTGGGGGCTAGCGGGATTACGAGGGGCAATGAGCAGTTCTTC
D gene: .; clone size: many; J gene: TRBJ2-6; V gene: TRBV29-1; CDR3 protein: CSVGGTGANVLTF; CDR3 DNA: TGCAGCGTTGGGGGCACTGGGGCCAACGTCCTGACTTTC
D gene: TRBD1; clone size: .; J gene: TRBJ1-2; V gene: TRBV20-1; CDR3 protein: CSAGDRNGYGYTF; CDR3 DNA: TGCAGTGCTGGGGACAGGAACGGGTATGGCTACACCTTC
D gene: .; clone size: many; J gene: TRBJ2-1; V gene: TRBV11-1; CDR3 protein: CASSPIRSSYNEQFF; CDR3 DNA: TGTGCCAGCAGCCCGATTCGGAGCTCCTACAATGAGCAGTTCTTC
D gene: .; clone size: many; J gene: TRBJ1-1; V gene: TRBV29-1; CDR3 protein: CSCREGRTEAFF; CDR3 DNA: TGCAGCTGCCGGGAGGGGAGAACTGAAGCTTTCTTT
D gene: TRBD1; clone size: many; J gene: TRBJ1-6; V gene: TRBV5-1; CDR3 protein: CASSLRTGSNSPLHF; CDR3 DNA: TGCGCCAGCAGCTTACGGACAGGGAGCAATTCACCCCTCCACTTT
D gene: .; clone size: few; J gene: TRBJ2-3; V gene: TRBV29-1; CDR3 protein: CSATYRGGDTQYF; CDR3 DNA: TGCAGCGCCACTTACAGGGGAGGCGATACGCAGTATTTT
D gene: .; clone size: few; J gene: TRBJ2-5; V gene: TRBV13; CDR3 protein: CASSWRGHETQYF; CDR3 DNA: TGTGCCAGCAGCTGGAGGGGGCACGAGACCCAGTACTTC
D gene: .; clone size: .; J gene: TRBJ2-1; V gene: TRBV12-3/TRBV12-4; CDR3 protein: CASSLLGGEGNIEQFF; CDR3 DNA: TGTGCCAGCAGTCTCCTTGGGGGAGAGGGGAACATTGAGCAGTTCTTC
D gene: .; clone size: few; J gene: TRBJ1-1; V gene: TRBV29-1; CDR3 protein: CSVIGAEAFF; CDR3 DNA: TGCAGCGTTATAGGCGCTGAAGCTTTCTTT
D gene: .; clone size: many; J gene: TRBJ2-1; V gene: TRBV7-6; CDR3 protein: CASSHKQGGPYNEQFF; CDR3 DNA: TGTGCCAGCAGCCACAAACAGGGAGGCCCCTACAATGAGCAGTTCTTC
D gene: .; clone size: .; J gene: TRBJ2-3; V gene: TRBV5-1; CDR3 protein: CVSSLEGFTDTQYF; CDR3 DNA: TGCGTCAGCAGCTTGGAAGGGTTCACAGATACGCAGTATTTT
D gene: .; clone size: few; J gene: TRBJ1-2; V gene: TRBV29-1; CDR3 protein: CSVGTGISYTF; CDR3 DNA: TGCAGCGTCGGGACGGGGATAAGCTACACCTTC
D gene: .; clone size: few; J gene: TRBJ2-7; V gene: TRBV29-1; CDR3 protein: CSVDLSSEQYF; CDR3 DNA: TGCAGCGTTGACCTATCCTCCGAGCAGTACTTC
D gene: TRBD1; clone size: many; J gene: TRBJ1-4; V gene: TRBV6-5; CDR3 protein: CASRPGTGFNEKLFF; CDR3 DNA: TGTGCCAGCAGACCAGGGACAGGCTTTAATGAAAAACTGTTTTTT
D gene: TRBD2; clone size: .; J gene: TRBJ2-2; V gene: TRBV3-1; CDR3 protein: CASQRETGELFF; CDR3 DNA: TGTGCCAGCCAGCGGGAGACCGGGGAGCTGTTTTTT
D gene: .; clone size: few; J gene: TRBJ1-1; V gene: TRBV11-2; CDR3 protein: CASSIGGVNTEAFF; CDR3 DNA: TGTGCCAGCAGCATTGGAGGAGTGAACACTGAAGCTTTCTTT
D gene: .; clone size: .; J gene: TRBJ2-5; V gene: TRBV7-8; CDR3 protein: CASSLGSIQETQYF; CDR3 DNA: TGTGCCAGCAGCTTAGGGTCGATCCAAGAGACCCAGTACTTC
D gene: .; clone size: many; J gene: TRBJ1-5; V gene: TRBV7-2; CDR3 protein: CASSARGMSNQPQHF; CDR3 DNA: TGTGCCAGCAGCGCCCGGGGTATGAGCAATCAGCCCCAGCATTTT
D gene: .; clone size: many; J gene: TRBJ1-1; V gene: TRBV7-9; CDR3 protein: CASSPRLNTEAFF; CDR3 DNA: TGTGCCAGCAGCCCCCGACTAAACACTGAAGCTTTCTTT
D gene: .; clone size: many; J gene: TRBJ2-5; V gene: TRBV7-2; CDR3 protein: CASSIMYQETQYF; CDR3 DNA: TGTGCCAGCAGCATTATGTACCAAGAGACCCAGTACTTC
D gene: TRBD1; clone size: .; J gene: TRBJ2-6; V gene: TRBV27; CDR3 protein: CASSWTGTYSGANVLTF; CDR3 DNA: TGTGCCAGCAGTTGGACAGGGACTTACTCTGGGGCCAACGTCCTGACTTTC
D gene: TRBD2; clone size: few; J gene: TRBJ2-4; V gene: TRBV3-1; CDR3 protein: CASSRRDWSGRASMSENIQYF; CDR3 DNA: TGTGCCAGCAGCCGCCGGGACTGGAGCGGGAGGGCCTCAATGTCAGAAAACATTCAGTACTTC
D gene: .; clone size: .; J gene: TRBJ2-3; V gene: TRBV20-1; CDR3 protein: CSARDWGAGAKQGTDTQYF; CDR3 DNA: TGCAGTGCTAGAGATTGGGGGGCGGGAGCGAAACAGGGCACAGATACGCAGTATTTT
D gene: .; clone size: many; J gene: TRBJ2-2; V gene: TRBV7-8; CDR3 protein: CASSLSGELFF; CDR3 DNA: TGTGCCAGCAGCTTATCCGGGGAGCTGTTTTTT
D gene: .; clone size: few; J gene: TRBJ2-3; V gene: TRBV4-1; CDR3 protein: CASSQLADTSTDTQYF; CDR3 DNA: TGCGCCAGCAGCCAGTTAGCGGATACTAGCACAGATACGCAGTATTTT
D gene: TRBD2; clone size: .; J gene: TRBJ2-3; V gene: TRBV7-3; CDR3 protein: CASSPPGASGKDTQYF; CDR3 DNA: TGTGCCAGCAGCCCTCCGGGGGCTAGCGGGAAAGATACGCAGTATTTT
D gene: .; clone size: many; J gene: TRBJ2-7; V gene: TRBV20-1; CDR3 protein: CSARTARSSYEQYF; CDR3 DNA: TGCAGTGCTAGAACTGCGAGGAGCTCCTACGAGCAGTACTTC
D gene: .; clone size: many; J gene: TRBJ2-1; V gene: TRBV19; CDR3 protein: CASSKAGSNEQFF; CDR3 DNA: TGTGCCAGTAGTAAGGCCGGGAGCAATGAGCAGTTCTTC
D gene: TRBD2; clone size: many; J gene: TRBJ2-5; V gene: TRBV3-1; CDR3 protein: CASSQEPRRSGAETQYF; CDR3 DNA: TGTGCCAGCAGCCAAGAACCGCGCCGTAGCGGGGCGGAGACCCAGTACTTC
D gene: .; clone size: many; J gene: TRBJ1-5; V gene: TRBV6-1; CDR3 protein: CASSEIGRTQPQHF; CDR3 DNA: TGTGCCAGCAGTGAAATAGGGAGGACGCAGCCCCAGCATTTT
D gene: TRBD2; clone size: .; J gene: TRBJ2-5; V gene: TRBV20-1; CDR3 protein: CSASPTSGRSETQYF; CDR3 DNA: TGCAGTGCTAGCCCTACTAGCGGGAGATCAGAGACCCAGTACTTC
D gene: TRBD2; clone size: many; J gene: TRBJ2-3; V gene: TRBV29-1; CDR3 protein: CSGGITSGGTDTQYF; CDR3 DNA: TGCAGCGGGGGAATTACTAGCGGAGGCACAGATACGCAGTATTTT
D gene: TRBD1; clone size: .; J gene: TRBJ1-1; V gene: TRBV5-6; CDR3 protein: CASSRDRGRTEAFF; CDR3 DNA: TGTGCCAGCAGCCGTGACAGGGGGCGAACTGAAGCTTTCTTT
D gene: TRBD2; clone size: many; J gene: TRBJ2-1; V gene: TRBV28; CDR3 protein: CASSPVAGANNEQFF; CDR3 DNA: TGTGCCAGCAGTCCCGTTGCGGGAGCTAACAATGAGCAGTTCTTC
D gene: TRBD1; clone size: many; J gene: TRBJ1-5; V gene: TRBV29-1; CDR3 protein: CSVRSGGSNQPQHF; CDR3 DNA: TGCAGCGTTAGATCAGGGGGCAGCAATCAGCCCCAGCATTTT
D gene: .; clone size: few; J gene: TRBJ2-1; V gene: TRBV6-5; CDR3 protein: CASSRHLLGTLQFF; CDR3 DNA: TGTGCCAGCAGTCGCCACCTACTAGGGACGTTGCAGTTCTTC
D gene: TRBD1; clone size: many; J gene: TRBJ1-4; V gene: TRBV6-1; CDR3 protein: CASSDGQVGNEKLFF; CDR3 DNA: TGTGCCAGCAGTGACGGACAGGTCGGAAATGAAAAACTGTTTTTT
D gene: .; clone size: .; J gene: TRBJ1-5; V gene: TRBV7-8; CDR3 protein: CASSPDRTDQPQHF; CDR3 DNA: TGTGCCAGCAGCCCAGACAGGACCGATCAGCCCCAGCATTTT
D gene: TRBD2; clone size: .; J gene: TRBJ2-7; V gene: TRBV6-1; CDR3 protein: CASRVGLQAGSYEQYF; CDR3 DNA: TGTGCCAGCAGAGTCGGTTTACAAGCGGGGTCCTACGAGCAGTACTTC
D gene: TRBD1; clone size: .; J gene: TRBJ2-2; V gene: TRBV10-3; CDR3 protein: CAIKDRGAGELFF; CDR3 DNA: TGTGCCATCAAGGACAGGGGAGCCGGGGAGCTGTTTTTT
D gene: .; clone size: .; J gene: TRBJ2-1; V gene: TRBV5-4; CDR3 protein: CASSLYGNEQFF; CDR3 DNA: TGTGCCAGCAGCTTGTACGGGAATGAGCAGTTCTTC